One sample yielded the 4 T cell receptor beta chains listed below, sequenced in a study of cytomegalovirus exposure and HLA in healthy donors. The PCR used 60 Vbeta and 13 Jbeta primers. Measured with immunoSEQ multiplex PCR; TCRdb has only the in-frame clones, and not every one. Of around 91,000 clones in the sample, about three quarters are singletons; the top ten hold 4% to 5.5%. Sequenced: PBMCs. The receptors here all came from a male donor in good health and CMV-seropositive.

This chain connects TRBV27 to TRBJ2-7, with 10 bases lining up with TRBD1. This CDR3 spans 13 amino acids. The germline gives CDR1 MNHEY, CDR2 SMNVEV (reference sequence). The V segment lost 8 bases and the J segment 3 bases; nucleotides outside the gene matches: 4. CDR3 DNA sequence: TGTGCCAGCGGGACAGGGGTAGACTACGAGCAGTACTTC. As protein: CASGTGVDYEQYF.

V is TRBV10-3 and J is TRBJ2-1, with D tentatively TRBD1 (6 bases). V was shortened by 8 bases and J by 8 bases, with 13 bases between the two germline ends. Germline V gives CDR1 ENHRY, CDR2 SYGVKD. The CDR3 loop spans 12 amino acids. The DNA of the CDR3 is TGTGCCATCCAAAGGGGGTTGGATGAGCAGTTCTTC. Its translation: CAIQRGLDEQFF.

This clone was seen just once. The chain combines TRBV30 with TRBJ2-3, with a tentative D call TRBD1 (6 bases). V was clipped by 1 base and J by 9 bases, with 14 bases between them. CDR1 is GTSNPN, CDR2 SVGIG, per germline (reference sequence). The CDR3 extends over 13 amino acids. Here the CDR3 DNA reads TGTGCCTGGAGTGACAGGGTCTCGAGAACGCAGTATTTT. It translates to CAWSDRVSRTQYF.

This clone was found once. This chain connects TRBV27 to TRBJ1-5; the D is unclear. The CDR3 totals 15 residues. The germline CDR1 and CDR2 sequences are MNHEY and SMNVEV (reference sequence). V lost 5 bases and J 0 bases, leaving 11 bases between the germline ends. The CDR3 bases are TGTGCCAGCAGTGAATTTACTAATAGCAATCAGCCCCAGCATTTT. This codes for CASSEFTNSNQPQHF.